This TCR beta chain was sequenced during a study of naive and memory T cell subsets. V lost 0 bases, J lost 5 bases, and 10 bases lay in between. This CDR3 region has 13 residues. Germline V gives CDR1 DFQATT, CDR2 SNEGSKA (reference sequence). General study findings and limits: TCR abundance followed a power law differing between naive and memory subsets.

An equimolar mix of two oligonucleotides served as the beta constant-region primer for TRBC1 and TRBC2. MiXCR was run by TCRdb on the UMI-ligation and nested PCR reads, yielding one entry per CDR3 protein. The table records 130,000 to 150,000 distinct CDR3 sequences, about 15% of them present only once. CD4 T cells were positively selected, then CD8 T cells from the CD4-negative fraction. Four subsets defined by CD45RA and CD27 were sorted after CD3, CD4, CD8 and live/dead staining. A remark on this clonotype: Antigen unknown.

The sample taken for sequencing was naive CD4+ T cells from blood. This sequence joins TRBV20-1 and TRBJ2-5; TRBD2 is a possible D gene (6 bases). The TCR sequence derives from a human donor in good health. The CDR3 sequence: CSAREGGVETQYF. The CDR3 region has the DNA TGCAGTGCTAGAGAGGGGGGTGTGGAGACCCAGTACTTC.